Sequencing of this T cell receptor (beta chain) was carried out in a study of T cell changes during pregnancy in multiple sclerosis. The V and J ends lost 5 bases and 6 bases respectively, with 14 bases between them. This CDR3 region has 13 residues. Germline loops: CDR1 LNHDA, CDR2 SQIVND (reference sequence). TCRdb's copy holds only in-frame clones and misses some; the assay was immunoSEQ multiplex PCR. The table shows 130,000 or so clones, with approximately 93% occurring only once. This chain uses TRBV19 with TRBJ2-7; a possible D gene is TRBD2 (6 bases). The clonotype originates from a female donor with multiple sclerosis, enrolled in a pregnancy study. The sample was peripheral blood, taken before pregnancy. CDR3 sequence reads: CASSGGSASEQYF. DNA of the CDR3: TGTGCCAGTAGTGGGGGGTCCGCCTCCGAGCAGTACTTC.